One T cell receptor beta chain is described in this entry. Its antigen is not known. The data originate from a study of shared clonotypes between healthy human individuals. It was into CD45RA+ naive and CD45RA-negative memory subsets that the CD4+ cells were split. Study-level points and caveats: In general, naive subsets displayed greater estimated richness than memory subsets did. In having few donors, the study represented limited genetic and exposure-history diversity.

The method was immunoSEQ multiplex PCR; TCRdb's version includes in-frame clones alone and lacks a portion of them. The sample has some 1,400,000 clones, around 97% seen once; the top ten hold about 1%. The sample was naive CD4+ T cells sorted from blood. Subset meaning: CD45RA+ positively selected. The receptor comes from a young man in good health.

CDR3 loop: CASSLVSASGNSYNEQFF. CDR3 coding DNA: TGCGCCAGCAGCTTGGTTTCGGCTAGCGGTAACTCCTACAATGAGCAGTTCTTC. The chain couples TRBV5-1 to TRBJ2-1; TRBD2 matches 7 bases. This CDR3 region has 18 residues. J lost 0 bases, V lost 0 bases, and 9 bases had no gene match. Germline V gene data show CDR1 as SGHRS and CDR2 as YFSETQ.